One sample yielded the 28 T cell receptor gamma chains listed below, sequenced in a study of gamma-delta T cells after stem cell transplantation. TCRdb reprocessed the RT-PCR reads through CATT. The data contain 550 to 750 gamma-chain clones, 30% to 45% of them singletons. The material sequenced was gamma-delta T cells. All receptors come from a human donor. It is not recorded whose cells these are; they may come from a transplant donor.

The chain couples TRGV8 to TRGJ1 or TRGJ2. TCRdb lists no J gene, so it was determined here by aligning the DNA to germline. This CDR3 has 11 amino acids. Germline V gives CDR1 VENAVY, CDR2 YDSYNSRV. V trimming: 3 bases; J trimming: 10 bases; junction bases outside the gene matches: 6. CDR3 region: CATWDVWKKLF. The CDR3, as DNA: TGTGCCACCTGGGATGTGTGGAAGAAACTCTTT.

In this sample, this clone turned up a few times. The V and J genes are TRGV9 and TRGJP. TCRdb supplies no J gene; here it was assigned by aligning the nucleotide sequence to germline. Germline CDR1 and CDR2: GITISATS and ISYDGTV (reference sequence). V was clipped by 5 bases and J by 9 bases; unmatched bases: 13. The CDR3 consists of 17 residues. CDR3 bases: TGTGCCTTGTGGGGGGTCTCTCAGGCGTTGGGCAAAAAAATCAAGGTATTT. Amino acids: CALWGVSQALGKKIKVF.

In its sample, this clone ranks as large. The chain couples TRGV2 to TRGJP2. TCRdb gives no J gene; it was assigned here by matching the DNA to germline. The junction had 7 bases not matched to a gene; V was cut back by 6 bases and J by 0 bases. CDR1 EGSNGY and CDR2 YDSYNSKV come from the germline V gene. The CDR3 has 15 residues. CDR3 nucleotides: TGTGCCACCTGGTCGCGCTATAGTAGTGATTGGATCAAGACGTTT. It encodes CATWSRYSSDWIKTF.

The J gene is TRGJ1 or TRGJ2, the V gene TRGV9. Here the J gene came from matching the DNA to germline, since TCRdb omits it. The V gene's germline CDR1 is GITISATS and CDR2 ISYDGTV (reference sequence). With 0 bases clipped from V and 5 bases from J, the junction kept 10 bases outside the gene matches. The length of the CDR3 is 15 residues. The CDR3 loop reads CALWEVQTLHYKKLF. The CDR3 nucleotides read TGTGCCTTGTGGGAGGTGCAAACCCTGCATTATAAGAAACTCTTT.

The chain couples TRGV9 to TRGJ1 or TRGJ2. The J gene comes from matching the DNA to germline here; TCRdb lacks it. CDR3 length: 15 amino acids. V shed 3 bases and J 0 bases; nucleotides not matched to a gene: 8. CDR1 GITISATS and CDR2 ISYDGTV come from the germline V gene (reference sequence). DNA for the CDR3: TGTGCCTTGTGGGAGCCCGGACCGAATTATTATAAGAAACTCTTT. The encoded protein is CALWEPGPNYYKKLF.

This chain uses TRGV9 with TRGJP. Because TCRdb records no J gene, it was assigned here through a match of the DNA to germline. The CDR3 contains 16 residues. Germline assignment: CDR1 GITISATS and CDR2 ISYDGTV (reference sequence). V gave up 5 bases and J gave up 6 bases; unmatched junction bases: 7. The CDR3 region has the DNA TGTGCCTTGTGGGGAAGTCGAGAGTTGGGCAAAAAAATCAAGGTATTT. Its protein is CALWGSRELGKKIKVF.

The V and J genes are TRGV3 and TRGJP2. No J gene was available from TCRdb, and it was assigned here by a germline match of the DNA. This CDR3 has 17 residues. J gave up 5 bases and V 5 bases, and 17 bases lay outside the gene matches. CDR1 and CDR2 (germline): VTNTFY, YDVSTARD (reference sequence). The CDR3 reads CATWVTREWPSDWIKTF. As DNA, the CDR3 is TGTGCCACCTGGGTTACTCGCGAATGGCCCAGTGATTGGATCAAGACGTTT.

The CDR3 loop is CATWDGPRYYYKKLF. The CDR3 DNA reads as TGTGCCACCTGGGACGGGCCAAGATATTATTATAAGAAACTCTTT. V gene TRGV2 combines with J gene TRGJ1 or TRGJ2. The J gene is absent in TCRdb and was assigned here via DNA matching to germline. The germline gives CDR1 EGSNGY, CDR2 YDSYNSKV. V shed 0 bases, J shed 2 bases, and the junction held 7 bases outside the gene matches. The CDR3 runs 15 residues.

CDR3 residues: CATWEWYEKLF. The CDR3 DNA reads TGTGCCACCTGGGAGTGGTATGAGAAACTCTTT. This chain uses TRGV3 with TRGJ1 or TRGJ2. The J gene, missing from TCRdb, was assigned here through DNA to germline matching. Germline-derived CDR1 and CDR2 are VTNTFY and YDVSTARD (reference sequence). J was trimmed by 11 bases and V by 4 bases; bases with no gene match: 8. The CDR3 runs 11 residues.

The chain joins TRGV4 to TRGJ1 or TRGJ2. The J gene comes from matching the DNA to germline here; TCRdb lacks it. V was clipped by 0 bases and J by 7 bases; unmatched bases: 12. Per germline, CDR1 EGSTGY and CDR2 YDSYTSSV. This CDR3 is 15 amino acids long. The CDR3 DNA reads as TGTGCCACCTGGGATGGGCCGTTATCTTGGTATAAGAAACTCTTT. Its protein is CATWDGPLSWYKKLF.

By sample fraction, this clone is large. The rearrangement joins TRGV9 to TRGJP. As TCRdb names no J gene, one was assigned here on the basis of a DNA match to germline. Trimming cost V 0 bases and J 7 bases; bases outside gene matches: 3. The CDR3 extends over 16 amino acids. The V gene's germline CDR1 is GITISATS and CDR2 ISYDGTV (reference sequence). As DNA, the CDR3 is TGTGCCTTGTGGGAGGTGTACGAGTTGGGCAAAAAAATCAAGGTATTT. It codes for CALWEVYELGKKIKVF.

Comments on this clone: The sample holds other DNA sequences that translate to the same CDR3. V usage is TRGV9 and J usage is TRGJP. As TCRdb names no J gene, one was assigned here on the basis of a DNA match to germline. CDR1 is GITISATS and CDR2 is ISYDGTV in the germline V gene (reference sequence). The CDR3 covers 16 residues. V shed 0 bases, J shed 6 bases, and the junction held 2 bases outside the gene matches. This chain's CDR3 is CALWEVGELGKKIKVF. Here the CDR3 DNA reads TGTGCCTTGTGGGAGGTGGGAGAGTTGGGCAAAAAAATCAAGGTATTT.

About this clone itself: The same CDR3 can be traced to other DNA sequences in this sample. This chain connects TRGV9 to TRGJP. The J gene comes from matching the DNA to germline here; TCRdb lacks it. Trimming took 3 bases from V and 7 from J; bases not matched to a gene: 12. From germline, CDR1 is GITISATS and CDR2 ISYDGTV (reference sequence). This CDR3 region has 18 residues. In nucleotides, the CDR3 is TGTGCCTTGTGGGAGTTAAGTGATAAGGAGTTGGGCAAAAAAATCAAGGTATTT. Translation: CALWELSDKELGKKIKVF.

Only one count was recorded for this clone. A much larger clonotype is one base distant, so this may be a read error. Different DNA sequences within this sample yield the same CDR3. This sequence joins TRGV9 and TRGJP2. Here the J gene came from matching the DNA to germline, since TCRdb omits it. The CDR3 contains 16 residues. Losses at the gene ends were 7 bases for V and 5 bases for J; bases not matched to a gene: 16. The germline V gene encodes CDR1 GITISATS and CDR2 ISYDGTV (reference sequence). The CDR3 loop reads CALCVGVFSSDWIKTF. DNA of the CDR3: TGTGCCTTGTGTGTCGGGGTCTTTAGCAGTGATTGGATCAAGACGTTT.

In this sample, this clone turned up a few times. Other DNA sequences in this sample translate to the same CDR3. The chain is built from TRGV9 and TRGJP. TCRdb carries no J gene annotation; the J gene was assigned here by matching the DNA with germline. Looked up from germline, CDR1 is GITISATS and CDR2 is ISYDGTV (reference sequence). The CDR3 sequence is 16 residues long. After removal of 1 base from V and 7 bases from J, the junction contained 4 bases not matched to a gene. The CDR3 protein is CALWEVGELGKKIKVF. CDR3 DNA: TGTGCCTTGTGGGAGGTAGGGGAGTTGGGCAAAAAAATCAAGGTATTT.

Details on this clone: With only one base between it and a far larger clone, this is likely a read error. Different DNA sequences within this sample yield the same CDR3. The chain uses TRGV3 and TRGJP2. Germline matching of the DNA provided the J gene here, since TCRdb leaves it blank. CDR3 length equals 14 residues. Germline V gene sequence: CDR1 VTNTFY, CDR2 YDVSTARD (reference sequence). CDR3 coding DNA: TGCGCCACCTGGGACAGGTGGAGTGATTGGATCAAGACGTTT. This gives the protein CATWDRWSDWIKTF.

Within the sample, this clone is large. V and J are TRGV9 and TRGJP. TCRdb does not report a J gene; here it was assigned by matching the DNA to germline references. CDR1 is GITISATS, CDR2 ISYDGTV, per germline (reference sequence). Trimming at V came to 1 base and at J to 6 bases, leaving 6 bases not matched to a gene. CDR3 length: 17 residues. Here the CDR3 DNA reads TGTGCCTTGTGGGAGGTCCAGGGAGAGTTGGGCAAAAAAATCAAGGTATTT. Its translation: CALWEVQGELGKKIKVF.

This clone occurred a few times. This clone may be a read error of a much larger clone one base away. Other DNA variants within this sample encode the same CDR3. J is TRGJ1 or TRGJ2 and V is TRGV9. Matching the DNA to germline supplied the J gene, which TCRdb does not give. This CDR3 is built from 15 residues. CDR1 GITISATS and CDR2 ISYDGTV come from the germline V gene (reference sequence). Here the CDR3 DNA reads TGCGCCTTGTGGGAGGTGCACCCCCTTTATTATAAGAAACTCTTT. Translating gives CALWEVHPLYYKKLF.

This clone turned up a few times. The rearrangement uses TRGV9 and TRGJ1 or TRGJ2. The J gene, absent from TCRdb, was called here by matching the DNA to germline. J gave up 1 base and V 2 bases, and 5 bases lay outside the gene matches. The CDR3 sequence is 14 residues long. Germline V gene lookup returns CDR1 GITISATS and CDR2 ISYDGTV (reference sequence). CDR3: CALWEAHNYYKKLF. The CDR3 nucleotides read TGTGCCTTGTGGGAGGCCCATAATTATTATAAGAAACTCTTT.

Turning to this clone: A far larger clone is a single base away, which makes a read error likely. The chain employs TRGV4 and TRGJ1 or TRGJ2. Germline matching of the DNA provided the J gene here, since TCRdb leaves it blank. The CDR3 loop spans 13 amino acids. Germline V CDR1 and CDR2: EGSTGY, YDSYTSSV. CDR3 coding DNA: TGTGCCGCCTGGGATGACTCTTATTATAAGAAACTCTTT. Encoded protein: CAAWDDSYYKKLF.

By share, this clone counts as large (0.1 to 1%). The chain uses TRGV8 and TRGJP1. The J gene, not given by TCRdb, was assigned here from a germline match of the nucleotide sequence. CDR1 and CDR2 (germline): VENAVY, YDSYNSRV. The CDR3 covers 15 residues. V trimming: 1 base; J trimming: 0 bases; junction bases outside the gene matches: 2. CDR3 amino acids: CATWDSNTTGWFKIF. The CDR3 coding sequence is TGTGCCACCTGGGATAGTAATACCACTGGTTGGTTCAAGATATTT.

This clone is labeled as large. The same CDR3 arises from other DNA sequences in this sample as well. The chain uses TRGV9 and TRGJP. The J gene, absent from TCRdb, was called here by matching the DNA to germline. V was clipped by 0 bases and J by 5 bases; unmatched bases: 7. The CDR3 loop spans 18 amino acids. The germline V gene encodes CDR1 GITISATS and CDR2 ISYDGTV (reference sequence). CDR3 bases: TGTGCCTTGTGGGAGGTGCCGGAAAAAGAGTTGGGCAAAAAAATCAAGGTATTT. Encoded protein: CALWEVPEKELGKKIKVF.

As for this clone: The germline gene is not matched at one end of the junction; a read error may be the cause. The chain couples TRGV4 to TRGJ1 or TRGJ2. Germline matching of the DNA provided the J gene here, since TCRdb leaves it blank. Germline CDR1 and CDR2: EGSTGY and YDSYTSSV. The CDR3 has 12 residues. The CDR3, as DNA: TGTGCCACCCGGGAGAATTATTATAAGAAACTCTTT. It yields the protein CATRENYYKKLF.

This clone qualifies as large. The gene calls are TRGV9 and TRGJ1 or TRGJ2. The J gene, missing from TCRdb, was assigned here through DNA to germline matching. The V gene end was trimmed by 6 bases and the J gene end by 6 bases; junction bases not matched to a gene: 8. Germline assignment: CDR1 GITISATS and CDR2 ISYDGTV (reference sequence). The CDR3 spans 12 residues. The CDR3 nucleotides are TGTGCCTTGTGGAGAGGAGGTTATAAGAAACTCTTT. Amino acid sequence: CALWRGGYKKLF.

With respect to this clone: This may arise from a read error, as a much more abundant clone is one base away. The rearrangement joins TRGV9 to TRGJP. Germline matching of the DNA provided the J gene here, since TCRdb leaves it blank. Per the germline V gene, CDR1 is GITISATS and CDR2 is ISYDGTV (reference sequence). The CDR3 is 19 residues long. This CDR3 is CALWDPPAAQELGKKVKVF. The CDR3 DNA reads TGTGCCTTGTGGGACCCCCCCGCGGCCCAAGAGTTGGGCAAAAAAGTCAAGGTATTT.

There are a few counts of this clone. The CDR3 DNA reads TGTGCCACCTGGGATTCTCCTTATTATAAGAAACTCTTT. It specifies CATWDSPYYKKLF. V gene TRGV8 combines with J gene TRGJ1 or TRGJ2. Germline matching of the DNA provided the J gene here, since TCRdb leaves it blank. The V and J ends lost 3 bases and 3 bases, in that order; junction bases with no gene match: 5. The CDR3 is made up of 13 amino acids. Germline-derived CDR1 and CDR2 are VENAVY and YDSYNSRV.

This clone appeared a single time. This may stem from a read error, because a much larger clone lies one nucleotide away. V usage is TRGV9 and J usage is TRGJ1 or TRGJ2. Here the J gene was assigned by germline matching of the DNA, as TCRdb has none. V shed 3 bases and J 1 base; nucleotides not matched to a gene: 3. Germline loops: CDR1 GITISATS, CDR2 ISYDGTV (reference sequence). This CDR3 spans 13 amino acids. The DNA of the CDR3 is TGTGCCTTGTGGGAGTTAAATTATTATAAGAAACTCTTT. Encoded protein: CALWELNYYKKLF.

V and J are TRGV2 and TRGJ1 or TRGJ2. The J gene, left out of TCRdb, was set here by checking the DNA against germline. J was trimmed by 6 bases and V by 0 bases; bases with no gene match: 8. Germline CDR1 and CDR2: EGSNGY and YDSYNSKV. CDR3 length: 14 amino acids. CDR3 DNA: TGTGCCACCTGGGACGGGCCGAGAATTTATAAGAAACTCTTT. It is translated as CATWDGPRIYKKLF.